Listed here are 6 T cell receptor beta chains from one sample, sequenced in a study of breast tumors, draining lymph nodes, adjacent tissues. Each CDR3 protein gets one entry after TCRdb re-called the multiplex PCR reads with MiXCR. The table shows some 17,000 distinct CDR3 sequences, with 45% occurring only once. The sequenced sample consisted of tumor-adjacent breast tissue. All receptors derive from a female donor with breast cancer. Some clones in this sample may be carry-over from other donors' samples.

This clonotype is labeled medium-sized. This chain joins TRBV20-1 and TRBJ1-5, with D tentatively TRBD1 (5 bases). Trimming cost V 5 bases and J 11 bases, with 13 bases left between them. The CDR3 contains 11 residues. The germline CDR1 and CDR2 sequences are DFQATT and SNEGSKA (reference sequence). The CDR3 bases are TGCAGTGCTGAGAGGCTCAGGGCCCAGCATTTT. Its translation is CSAERLRAQHF.

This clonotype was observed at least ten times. The DNA of the CDR3 is TGCGCCAGCAGTGATCGCTCAGGGGCTTTCTTT. Its translation is CASSDRSGAFF. The chain combines TRBV10-2 with TRBJ1-1; TRBD1 is a possible D gene (5 bases). The CDR3 is made up of 11 amino acids. Germline CDR1 WSHSY, CDR2 SAAADI. The V end lost 3 bases, the J end lost 11 bases, and 10 bases lay between the germline ends.

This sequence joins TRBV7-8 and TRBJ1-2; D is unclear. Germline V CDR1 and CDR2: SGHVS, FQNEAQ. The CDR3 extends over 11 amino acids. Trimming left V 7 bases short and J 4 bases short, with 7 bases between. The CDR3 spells CASNHSYGYTF. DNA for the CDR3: TGTGCCAGCAACCACAGCTATGGCTACACCTTC.

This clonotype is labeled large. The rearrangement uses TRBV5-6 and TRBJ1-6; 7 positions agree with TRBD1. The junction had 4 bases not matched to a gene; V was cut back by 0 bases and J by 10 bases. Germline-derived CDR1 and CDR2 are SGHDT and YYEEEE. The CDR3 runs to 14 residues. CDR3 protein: CASSLGGGQSPLHF. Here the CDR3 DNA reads TGTGCCAGCAGCTTGGGCGGGGGACAGTCACCCCTCCACTTT.

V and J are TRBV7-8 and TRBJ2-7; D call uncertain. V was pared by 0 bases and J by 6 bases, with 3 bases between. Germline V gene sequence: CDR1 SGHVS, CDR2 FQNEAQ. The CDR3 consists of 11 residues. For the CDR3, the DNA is TGTGCCAGCAGCTTAGCTCTCGAGCAGTACTTC. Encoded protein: CASSLALEQYF.

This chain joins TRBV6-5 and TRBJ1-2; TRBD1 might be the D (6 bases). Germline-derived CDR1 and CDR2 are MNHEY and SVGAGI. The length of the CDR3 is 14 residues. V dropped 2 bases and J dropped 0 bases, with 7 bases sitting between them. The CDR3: CASSYGGSNYGYTF. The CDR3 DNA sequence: TGTGCCAGCAGTTACGGGGGCTCTAACTATGGCTACACCTTC.